This entry describes one TCR beta chain. This sample is part of a study of blood T cell repertoires in COVID-19. Study-level information: The origin of the acute and convalescent COVID-19 samples was the United States, Italy and Spain. Nucleic acid was either cDNA or gDNA, and it came from T cells, B-cell-depleted T cells, or PBMCs.

Original methodology: Estimation of nucleated cell counts was performed using reference gene primer amplification. Libraries were prepared by immunoSEQ multiplex PCR; TCRdb keeps only in-frame clonotypes and omits some of them. From that table come the V and J calls and clone size; the DNA was used to work out D and trimming. The sample holds about 120,000 clones; over 75% are singletons and the top ten take 16%. The ends lost 2 bases at V and 3 bases at J; junction bases unmatched: 3. The germline V gene encodes CDR1 SGHTA and CDR2 FQGTGA. The CDR3 contains 15 residues. Sequenced: peripheral blood. This receptor was identified in a man in his fifties or sixties with active or convalescent COVID-19. The chain joins TRBV7-3 to TRBJ2-5; TRBD2 matches at 10 bases. The CDR3, as DNA: TGTGCCAGCAGCTTACTAGCGGGAGTGAAAGAGACCCAGTACTTC. Protein sequence: CASSLLAGVKETQYF.